This T cell receptor (beta chain) was captured in a study of tumor-infiltrating lymphocytes in primary liver carcinoma. The authors made TCR beta cDNA from roughly 480 ng total RNA with a constant-region primer. Modified slightly, ARM-PCR produced TCR beta libraries over three nested multiplex PCR rounds. A C-beta reverse primer and TRBV1-TRBV30 forward primers served in each of the first two PCR rounds, at 10 cycles apiece. TCRdb analysed the multiplex PCR reads with MiXCR anew, one entry per CDR3 protein. The table has around 190,000 distinct CDR3 sequences, roughly 80% seen once. From about 19-30 mg of unsorted bulk tissue, DNA and RNA were co-extracted together. CDR1 and CDR2 (germline): ENHRY, SYGVKD. CDR3 length: 16 residues. As concerns this clonotype: Its ends do not fully match the called genes, so a read error is possible.

V usage is TRBV10-3 and J usage is TRBJ2-1; the match to TRBD2 covers 11 bases. The clonotype comes from a man aged 40-49 years with primary liver carcinoma and hepatitis B virus infection. Sequencing was done on a sample of tumor tissue from primary liver carcinoma. The CDR3 reads CAITPWTSGSYNEQFF. The CDR3 nucleotides are TGTGCCATCACCCCGTGGACTAGCGGGTCCTACAATGAGCAATTCTTC.